Sequencing of this T cell receptor (beta chain) was carried out in a study of blood T cell repertoires in COVID-19. Overall study: COVID-19 samples, acute and convalescent, were from the United States, Italy and Spain. Sample material is recorded as cDNA or gDNA derived from T cells, B-cell-depleted T cells, or PBMCs.

Germline V gives CDR1 SGHRS, CDR2 YFSETQ. CDR3 length: 15 amino acids. V was cut by 0 bases and J by 0 bases, with 6 bases left in between. Using immunoSEQ multiplex PCR, the repertoire was profiled, and TCRdb retains in-frame clones only, with some absent. The data contain hundreds of thousands of clones, roughly four fifths of them singletons. This rearrangement joins TRBV5-1 to TRBJ2-2; D is ambiguous. The sequencing input was peripheral blood. The TCR was taken from a woman aged 80 or over with acute or convalescent COVID-19. The CDR3 region is CASSLGAANTGELFF. CDR3 bases: TGCGCCAGCAGCTTGGGGGCAGCGAACACCGGGGAGCTGTTTTTT. The variable domain in full, with the rest retrieved from reference TRBV5-1 and TRBJ2-2, is KAGVTQTPRYLIKTRGQQVTLSCSPISGHRSVSWYQQTPGQGLQFLFEYFSETQRNKGNFPGRFSGRQFSNSRSEMNVSTLELGDSALYLCASSLGAANTGELFFGEGSRLTVL.